This TCR beta chain was observed in a study of CD8+ T cells in alopecia areata. This clone was seen only a few times. Extraction of RNA preceded its reverse transcription into cDNA, which served as the sequencing template. Sequenced by immunoSEQ multiplex PCR; TCRdb stores in-frame clones only, minus some. The table shows 95,000 to 100,000 clones, with more than 55% occurring only once. The CDR3 extends over 13 amino acids. Germline assignment: CDR1 LGHNA and CDR2 YSLEER. V lost 0 bases, J lost 0 bases, and 2 bases lay in between. Treatment reported: oral pan-JAK inhibitor, 5-10 mg twice daily. This sample comprised CD8+ T cells sorted from blood, obtained at week 4, from a patient treated with tofacitinib. The chain joins TRBV4-3 to TRBJ1-1; no reliable D call. The sequence derives from a human donor with alopecia areata. The CDR3 protein is CASSQDVNTEAFF. The CDR3 nucleotides are TGCGCCAGCAGCCAAGATGTGAACACTGAAGCTTTCTTT.